Shown below are 32 T cell receptor beta chains from a single sample sequenced in a study of cytomegalovirus exposure and HLA in healthy donors. Primers included in the PCR were 60 Vbeta and 13 Jbeta primers. Sequenced by immunoSEQ multiplex PCR; TCRdb stores in-frame clones only, minus some. The sample gives fewer than 200,000 clones, roughly 70% of which show up once; less than 2% is in the top ten. What was sequenced was PBMCs. These receptors originate from a woman aged 25 to 39 in good health and CMV-seronegative.

The chain links TRBV15 to TRBJ2-7, with TRBD1 matching over 10 bases. CDR3 length: 14 residues. Losses at the gene ends were 2 bases for V and 6 bases for J; bases not matched to a gene: 4. CDR1 is LNHNV and CDR2 is YYDKDF in the germline V gene (reference sequence). CDR3 protein: CATSRRTGGGEQYF. The CDR3 bases are TGTGCCACCAGCAGACGGACAGGGGGAGGCGAGCAGTACTTC.

This chain links TRBV10-1 with TRBJ1-1; TRBD1 matches 7 bases. J was trimmed by 1 base and V by 0 bases; bases with no gene match: 2. The CDR3 covers 15 residues. CDR1 and CDR2 from the germline V gene are WNHNN and SYGVQD (reference sequence). CDR3 sequence: CASSESGQTNTEAFF. The DNA of the CDR3 is TGCGCCAGCAGTGAGTCGGGACAGACGAACACTGAAGCTTTCTTT.

The V and J genes are TRBV5-4 and TRBJ2-7, with TRBD2 matching 13 bases. This CDR3 is 17 amino acids long. CDR1 is SGHNT, CDR2 YYREEE, per germline (reference sequence). V lost 4 bases, J lost 7 bases, and 14 bases stayed unmatched. The CDR3 spells CASSRGGLAGAWGEQYF. CDR3 bases: TGTGCCAGCAGCCGGGGAGGACTAGCGGGAGCTTGGGGAGAGCAGTACTTC.

The chain carries TRBV7-9 and TRBJ2-3; 8 bases fit TRBD2. The V segment lost 5 bases and the J segment 2 bases; nucleotides outside the gene matches: 9. The CDR3 length is 16 residues. The V gene's germline CDR1 is SEHNR and CDR2 FQNEAQ (reference sequence). This CDR3 is CASSHSAGGLTDTQYF. CDR3 DNA sequence: TGTGCCAGCAGCCATAGTGCGGGGGGACTCACAGATACGCAGTATTTT. Together with reference TRBV7-9 and TRBJ2-3, the CDR3 gives the full variable domain: DTGVSQNPRHKITKRGQNVTFRCDPISEHNRLYWYRQTLGQGPEFLTYFQNEAQLEKSRLLSDRFSAERPKGSFSTLEIQRTEQGDSAMYLCASSHSAGGLTDTQYFGPGTRLTVL.

The rearrangement joins TRBV27 to TRBJ2-1; 9 bases line up with TRBD2. This CDR3 comprises 15 residues. J was trimmed by 5 bases and V by 6 bases; bases with no gene match: 8. Germline V gene sequence: CDR1 MNHEY, CDR2 SMNVEV (reference sequence). The CDR3 DNA follows: TGTGCCAGCAGAAAGAGCGGGGGGCCTAACAATGAGCAGTTCTTC. It codes for CASRKSGGPNNEQFF.

The chain combines TRBV27 with TRBJ2-7; D is perhaps TRBD1 (5 bases). V shed 6 bases and J shed 0 bases, with 12 bases lying between them. The CDR3 is 14 residues long. The germline V gene encodes CDR1 MNHEY and CDR2 SMNVEV (reference sequence). The chain's CDR3 is CASSPGHRSYEQYF. The CDR3 bases are TGTGCCAGCAGCCCAGGACACCGCTCCTACGAGCAGTACTTC.

The chain links TRBV5-1 to TRBJ2-5, with D perhaps TRBD2 (5 bases). V dropped 1 base and J dropped 3 bases, with 16 bases sitting between them. The germline V gene has CDR1 SGHRS and CDR2 YFSETQ. The CDR3 is 16 residues long. The CDR3 sequence is CASSLLRVGVEETQYF. The CDR3 bases are TGCGCCAGCAGCTTGCTTCGCGTCGGGGTAGAAGAGACCCAGTACTTC.

This chain connects TRBV5-3 to TRBJ1-5; D ambiguous. TRBV5-3 is an ORF, with its function uncertain. The CDR3 is 16 residues long. Trimming pared 3 bases from V and 0 bases from J, leaving 13 bases between. CDR3 residues: CARSSGSSGSNQPQHF. In DNA form, the CDR3 reads TGTGCCAGAAGCTCGGGGTCCTCAGGTAGCAATCAGCCCCAGCATTTT.

This chain uses TRBV6-5 with TRBJ1-2, with a weak D call TRBD1 (6 bases). Trimming pared 8 bases from V and 5 bases from J, leaving 12 bases between. CDR1 and CDR2 from the germline V gene are MNHEY and SVGAGI. The CDR3 has 12 amino acids. The CDR3 reads CASGDIIYGYTF. The DNA for the CDR3 is TGTGCCAGCGGGGACATTATTTATGGCTACACCTTC.

The chain couples TRBV7-7 to TRBJ2-2; D call uncertain. Germline V gives CDR1 SSHAT, CDR2 FNYEAQ (reference sequence). Trimming shortened V by 8 bases and J by 5 bases, and 6 bases separated the two germline ends. The CDR3 covers 11 residues. The CDR3 coding sequence is TGTGCCAGCCTAGGAACCGGGGAGCTGTTTTTT. Encoded protein: CASLGTGELFF.

The chain employs TRBV5-1 and TRBJ2-1; 9 bases are shared with TRBD2. J gave up 5 bases and V 2 bases, and 5 bases lay outside the gene matches. The germline gives CDR1 SGHRS, CDR2 YFSETQ. The CDR3 totals 15 residues. The CDR3, as DNA: TGCGCCAGCAGCTTTAGCGGGAGTACCGACAATGAGCAGTTCTTC. This gives the protein CASSFSGSTDNEQFF. The variable domain in full, with the rest retrieved from reference TRBV5-1 and TRBJ2-1, is KAGVTQTPRYLIKTRGQQVTLSCSPISGHRSVSWYQQTPGQGLQFLFEYFSETQRNKGNFPGRFSGRQFSNSRSEMNVSTLELGDSALYLCASSFSGSTDNEQFFGPGTRLTVL.

V gene TRBV28 combines with J gene TRBJ1-2, with a tentative D call TRBD1 (6 bases). The V and J ends lost 5 bases and 4 bases respectively, with 26 bases between them. Germline V gene sequence: CDR1 MDHEN, CDR2 SYDVKM. CDR3 length: 18 amino acids. Here the CDR3 DNA reads TGTGCCAGCAGTGATAAGAAAAAGAGACAGGTAAGGCCCTATGGCTACACCTTC. This translates into CASSDKKKRQVRPYGYTF.

This chain joins TRBV25-1 and TRBJ2-7, with 7 positions matching TRBD1. Germline lookup yields CDR1 MGHDK and CDR2 SYGVNS. The V segment lost 1 base and the J segment 1 base; nucleotides outside the gene matches: 4. The CDR3 consists of 15 residues. As DNA, the CDR3 is TGTGCCAGCAGTGAATTGGTGGACAGGTCCTACGAGCAGTACTTC. Its protein is CASSELVDRSYEQYF.

This clone was recorded a few times. The rearrangement joins TRBV7-2 to TRBJ2-5; 8 bases are a match to TRBD2. This CDR3 is built from 15 residues. V shed 1 base, J shed 3 bases, and the junction held 4 bases outside the gene matches. Germline V gives CDR1 SGHTA, CDR2 FQGNSA. The chain's CDR3 is CASSLVGLVEETQYF. The CDR3 DNA reads as TGTGCCAGCAGCTTAGTGGGACTAGTAGAAGAGACCCAGTACTTC.

This sequence joins TRBV5-1 and TRBJ2-5, with a tentative D call TRBD1 (5 bases). Germline values: CDR1 SGHRS, CDR2 YFSETQ. This CDR3 contains 14 residues. Trimming left V 2 bases short and J 5 bases short, with 13 bases between. The CDR3 loop reads CASSFNQGGETQYF. Here the CDR3 DNA reads TGCGCCAGCAGCTTCAATCAGGGTGGGGAGACCCAGTACTTC.

V gene TRBV7-2 combines with J gene TRBJ1-2; 12 nucleotides match TRBD1. The trim removed 3 bases at V and 8 bases at J, leaving 10 bases unmatched. This CDR3 region has 16 residues. Germline CDR1 SGHTA, CDR2 FQGNSA. The CDR3 reads CASSFAGTGGAGGYTF. CDR3 in DNA: TGTGCCAGCAGCTTTGCAGGGACAGGGGGCGCGGGGGGCTACACCTTC.

There are a few counts of this clone. The chain joins TRBV4-1 to TRBJ2-7; TRBD2 matches at 10 bases. Per the germline V gene, CDR1 is MGHRA and CDR2 is YSYEKL. This CDR3 has 16 amino acids. Unmatched junction bases numbered 5, after V lost 1 base and J lost 2 bases. The DNA for the CDR3 is TGCGCCAGCAGCCAAGCTTTAGCGGGGGGTACCTACGAGCAGTACTTC. As protein: CASSQALAGGTYEQYF.

CDR3 in DNA: TGTGCCAGCAGCCCCTGGACCGCAGGGAATGAGCAGTTCTTC. Its protein product is CASSPWTAGNEQFF. This sequence joins TRBV5-7 and TRBJ2-1; tentative D call: TRBD1 (5 bases). TRBV5-7 is designated an ORF whose function remains uncertain. The CDR3 spans 14 residues. V lost 4 bases and J 7 bases, leaving 15 bases between the germline ends.

J is TRBJ1-2 and V is TRBV27, with TRBD1 matching over 9 bases. V dropped 3 bases and J dropped 8; count of bases not matched to a gene: 16. Looked up from germline, CDR1 is MNHEY and CDR2 is SMNVEV (reference sequence). The CDR3 has 17 amino acids. The CDR3: CASSFGGTGTGIRGYTF. Written as DNA, the CDR3 is TGTGCCAGCAGTTTCGGCGGTACCGGGACAGGGATACGAGGCTACACCTTC.

This clone appeared a few times. The V call is TRBV27, the J call TRBJ1-1, with 7 bases lining up with TRBD1. V lost 4 bases to trimming and J lost 3 bases; unmatched junction nucleotides: 11. CDR3 length: 16 amino acids. CDR1 is MNHEY and CDR2 is SMNVEV in the germline V gene (reference sequence). The CDR3 is CASSSGGARRDTEAFF. The CDR3 DNA reads as TGTGCCAGCAGTTCAGGGGGAGCGAGGAGGGACACTGAAGCTTTCTTT.

This chain uses TRBV7-9 with TRBJ1-2; D is possibly TRBD1 (6 bases). Germline V gives CDR1 SEHNR, CDR2 FQNEAQ (reference sequence). The CDR3 extends over 15 amino acids. V shed 5 bases and J shed 4 bases, with 17 bases lying between them. The chain's CDR3 is CASSLIQGSGYGYTF. CDR3 DNA: TGTGCCAGCAGCCTAATTCAGGGGAGTGGCTATGGCTACACCTTC.

The gene calls are TRBV21-1 and TRBJ1-5. TRBV21-1 is flagged as a pseudogene. The CDR3 has 17 amino acids. CDR3: CASKGGVWPEGVQPQHF. Here the CDR3 DNA reads TGTGCCAGCAAAGGGGGGGTTTGGCCCGAGGGGGTGCAGCCCCAGCATTTT.

The rearrangement uses TRBV6-1 and TRBJ2-7; a weak D match, TRBD1 (6 bases). The germline CDR1 and CDR2 sequences are MNHNS and SASEGT. The length of the CDR3 is 12 residues. V was clipped by 5 bases and J by 4 bases, with 9 bases between them. The DNA of the CDR3 is TGTGCCAGCAGTATAACAGGGTACGAGCAGTACTTC. Translating it yields CASSITGYEQYF.

V gene TRBV2 combines with J gene TRBJ2-7; TRBD2 matches 9 bases. CDR1 and CDR2 from the germline V gene are SNHLY and FYNNEI. Losses at the gene ends were 4 bases for V and 10 bases for J; bases not matched to a gene: 11. The CDR3 runs 14 residues. The CDR3 sequence is CASSVLAGSDEQYF. CDR3 sequence (DNA): TGTGCCAGCAGTGTCCTAGCGGGATCGGATGAACAGTACTTC.

The chain has TRBV27 and TRBJ2-1; 7 bases map to TRBD2. The CDR3 is 16 residues long. V shed 5 bases, J shed 7 bases, and the junction held 14 bases outside the gene matches. Germline CDR1 is MNHEY and CDR2 is SMNVEV (reference sequence). CDR3: CASSAQSGAGWNEQFF. The CDR3 nucleotides are TGTGCCAGCAGTGCCCAAAGCGGGGCAGGGTGGAATGAGCAGTTCTTC.

V and J are TRBV2 and TRBJ2-2, with a weak D call TRBD2 (5 bases). This CDR3 comprises 15 residues. Deletions cut 6 bases from V and 7 bases from J, with 18 bases between. Germline V lookup: CDR1 SNHLY, CDR2 FYNNEI. As DNA, the CDR3 is TGTGCCAGCAGCCAGGACTCCATCTATGGCGGGGAGCTGTTTTTT. Translating gives CASSQDSIYGGELFF.

This rearrangement joins TRBV19 to TRBJ2-7, with D maybe TRBD1 (6 bases). This CDR3 is 15 amino acids long. V lost 0 bases to trimming and J lost 4 bases, with 13 bases between them. Germline CDR1 is LNHDA and CDR2 is SQIVND (reference sequence). The chain's CDR3 is CASSIDQTGSYEQYF. Here the CDR3 DNA reads TGTGCCAGTAGTATAGATCAGACAGGTTCTTACGAGCAGTACTTC.

The chain has TRBV5-1 and TRBJ1-2; 8 nucleotides align to TRBD1. The junction had 7 bases not matched to a gene; V was cut back by 4 bases and J by 5 bases. Germline V gene sequence: CDR1 SGHRS, CDR2 YFSETQ. This CDR3 spans 14 amino acids. DNA for the CDR3: TGCGCCAGCAGCGAAGCGACAGGGGATTATGGCTACACCTTC. This encodes CASSEATGDYGYTF. Looking up the rest from reference TRBV5-1 and TRBJ1-2 gives the full variable domain: KAGVTQTPRYLIKTRGQQVTLSCSPISGHRSVSWYQQTPGQGLQFLFEYFSETQRNKGNFPGRFSGRQFSNSRSEMNVSTLELGDSALYLCASSEATGDYGYTFGSGTRLTVV.

This clone was seen a single time. The CDR3 loop reads CASSAGQAYEQYF. DNA for the CDR3: TGTGCCAGTAGTGCGGGACAGGCCTACGAGCAGTACTTC. The chain links TRBV19 to TRBJ2-7; TRBD1 aligns across 8 bases. V shed 5 bases, J shed 2 bases, and the junction held 2 bases outside the gene matches. The CDR3 has 13 residues. The germline gives CDR1 LNHDA, CDR2 SQIVND (reference sequence). Filled out from reference TRBV19 and TRBJ2-7, the complete variable domain reads DGGITQSPKYLFRKEGQNVTLSCEQNLNHDAMYWYRQDPGQGLRLIYYSQIVNDFQKGDIAEGYSVSREKKESFPLTVTSAQKNPTAFYLCASSAGQAYEQYFGPGTRLTVT.

The chain couples TRBV13 to TRBJ2-5; TRBD2 might be the D (6 bases). Germline-derived CDR1 and CDR2 are PRHDT and FYEKMQ (reference sequence). The CDR3 sequence is 14 residues long. Trimming shortened V by 4 bases and J by 2 bases, and 11 bases separated the two germline ends. The CDR3 region is CASSSPEGQETQYF. The CDR3 nucleotides read TGTGCCAGCAGCTCCCCGGAGGGTCAAGAGACCCAGTACTTC.

Details on this clone: Other DNA variants within this sample encode the same CDR3. V gene TRBV5-1 combines with J gene TRBJ2-5; D not resolved. Trimming removed 0 bases at V and 1 base at J, with 4 bases between. The CDR3 runs to 13 residues. Germline CDR1 SGHRS, CDR2 YFSETQ. The DNA for the CDR3 is TGCGCCAGCAGCTTGGAACTCCAAGAGACCCAGTACTTC. Amino acid sequence: CASSLELQETQYF. Based on the CDR3 plus reference TRBV5-1 and TRBJ2-5, the full variable domain is KAGVTQTPRYLIKTRGQQVTLSCSPISGHRSVSWYQQTPGQGLQFLFEYFSETQRNKGNFPGRFSGRQFSNSRSEMNVSTLELGDSALYLCASSLELQETQYFGPGTRLLVL.

This clone was seen more than once but under ten times. The chain recombines TRBV18 with TRBJ1-4; D is perhaps TRBD1 (6 bases). The CDR3 runs 13 residues. Germline V gene data show CDR1 as KGHSH and CDR2 as LQKENI. V lost 3 bases and J 8 bases, leaving 10 bases between the germline ends. CDR3 amino acids: CASSPRTGEKLFF. The DNA for the CDR3 is TGTGCCAGCTCACCGCGAACAGGGGAAAAACTGTTTTTT.